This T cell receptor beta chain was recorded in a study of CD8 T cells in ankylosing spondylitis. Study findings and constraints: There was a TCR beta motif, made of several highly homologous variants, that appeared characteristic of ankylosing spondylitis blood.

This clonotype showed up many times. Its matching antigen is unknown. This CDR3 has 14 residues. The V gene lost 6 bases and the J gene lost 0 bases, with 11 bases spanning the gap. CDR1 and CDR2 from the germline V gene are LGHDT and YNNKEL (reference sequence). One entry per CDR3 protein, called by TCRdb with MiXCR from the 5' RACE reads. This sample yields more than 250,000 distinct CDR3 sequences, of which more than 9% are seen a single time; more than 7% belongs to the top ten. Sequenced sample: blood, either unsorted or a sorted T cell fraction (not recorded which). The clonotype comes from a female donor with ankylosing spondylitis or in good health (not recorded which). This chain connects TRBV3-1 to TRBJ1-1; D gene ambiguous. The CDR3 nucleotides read TGTGCCAGCAGTACGAATAGGATGAACACTGAAGCTTTCTTT. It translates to CASSTNRMNTEAFF. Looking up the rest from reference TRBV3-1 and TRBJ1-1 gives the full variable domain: DTAVSQTPKYLVTQMGNDKSIKCEQNLGHDTMYWYKQDSKKFLKIMFSYNNKELIINETVPNRFSPKSPDKAHLNLHINSLELGDSAVYFCASSTNRMNTEAFFGQGTRLTVV.